The TCR beta chain under discussion was sequenced for a study of shared clonotypes between healthy human individuals. The wider study: The plates for each donor numbered three CD4 naive, three CD4 memory, two CD8 naive and one CD8 memory.

Here immunoSEQ multiplex PCR was the method, and the copy in TCRdb shows in-frame clones only, minus some. The data show around 600,000 clones, 90% to 95% seen once. The CDR3 extends over 15 amino acids. V was trimmed by 0 bases and J by 2 bases, leaving 10 bases between them. Germline CDR1 reads PRHDT; CDR2 reads FYEKMQ (reference sequence). About this clone: The antigen remains unidentified.

Terminally differentiated effector memory CD45RA+ cells were left out of the naive CD8 fraction, which was CD45RO-negative and positively selected for CCR7. The study, taken as a whole, reports: Having only a few donors restricted how much genetic and exposure-history diversity was captured. Sequencing depth was predicted to influence how clonotypes are shared among donors.

This receptor was obtained from a woman in her 30s in good health. This chain links TRBV13 with TRBJ2-5; D uncertain. The source material was naive CD8+ T cells sorted from blood. The CDR3 loop reads CASSLGGQRQETQYF. The CDR3 nucleotides read TGTGCCAGCAGCTTAGGCGGGCAGCGACAAGAGACCCAGTACTTC.